Listed below are T cell receptor beta chains from one sample, sequenced in a study of blood T cell repertoires in COVID-19. Clones were sequenced by immunoSEQ multiplex PCR, and TCRdb holds only the in-frame ones, with some missing. This table holds 110,000 to 150,000 clones, nearly 90% found once. Material for sequencing was peripheral blood. The receptors derive from a man between 65 and 85 years old with acute or convalescent COVID-19. CDR3s include the opening cysteine and the closing phenylalanine or tryptophan. A D gene is named only where the DNA matches it firmly. Expanded clones get a size class; other rows say once, few or many, or leave the size out.

v_call	d_call	j_call	clone_size	cdr3_aa	cdr3_nt
TRBV4-2	TRBD1	TRBJ2-7	NA	CASSPRGQGAKYEQYF	TGTGCCAGCAGCCCGCGAGGACAGGGGGCCAAATACGAGCAGTACTTC
TRBV28	NA	TRBJ1-5	NA	CASCPGGLNRPQHF	TGTGCCAGCTGCCCGGGGGGCCTTAACCGGCCCCAGCATTTT
TRBV28	NA	TRBJ1-2	few	CASSLGSSGYTF	TGTGCCAGCAGTTTAGGTTCGAGTGGCTACACCTTC
TRBV25-1	NA	TRBJ1-1	NA	CASSESTGNTEAFF	TGTGCCAGCAGTGAATCTACAGGGAACACTGAAGCTTTCTTT
TRBV5-1	NA	TRBJ1-2	NA	CASSLEGLLTGYYGYTF	TGCGCCAGCAGCTTGGAGGGACTCCTAACGGGATATTATGGCTACACCTTC
TRBV29-1	NA	TRBJ2-1	NA	CSVEDLNRGQFF	TGCAGCGTTGAAGATCTCAATAGGGGTCAGTTCTTC
TRBV5-1	TRBD2	TRBJ2-1	NA	CASSLGGGLSYNEQFF	TGCGCCAGCAGCTTGGGCGGGGGGCTCTCCTACAATGAGCAGTTCTTC
TRBV29-1	NA	TRBJ2-5	NA	CSVGVGGETQYF	TGCAGCGTTGGGGTAGGGGGAGAGACCCAGTACTTC
TRBV6-5	NA	TRBJ2-5	once	CASREGASDPETQYF	TGTGCCAGCCGGGAGGGGGCCAGCGATCCAGAGACCCAGTACTTC
TRBV20-1	TRBD2	TRBJ2-1	NA	CSASKASGRGGSYNEQFF	TGCAGTGCTAGTAAGGCTAGCGGGAGGGGGGGGTCCTACAATGAGCAGTTCTTC
TRBV4-2	NA	TRBJ1-2	NA	CASSQEADYGYTF	TGTGCCAGCAGCCAAGAGGCTGACTATGGCTACACCTTC
TRBV6-5	TRBD1	TRBJ1-2	once	CASSYDGQGVPGYTF	TGTGCCAGCAGTTACGACGGGCAGGGGGTCCCTGGCTACACCTTC
TRBV4-2	TRBD2	TRBJ2-3	NA	CASSRGLAPVDTQYF	TGTGCCAGCAGCCGGGGACTAGCGCCCGTGGATACGCAGTATTTT
TRBV4-1	NA	TRBJ2-1	NA	CASSLDVASNYNEQFF	TGCGCCAGCAGCCTAGATGTAGCTAGCAACTACAATGAGCAGTTCTTC
TRBV21-1	NA	TRBJ2-4	NA	CATGTGGEGNIQYF	TGTGCCACCGGGACAGGGGGCGAGGGAAACATTCAGTACTTC
TRBV6-2/TRBV6-3	TRBD2	TRBJ2-7	once	CASSKPTAGGMYEQYF	TGTGCCAGCAGCAAACCGACTGCCGGGGGGATGTACGAGCAGTACTTC
TRBV28	NA	TRBJ2-3	NA	CASTQGTTDTQYF	TGTGCCAGCACACAGGGAACCACAGATACGCAGTATTTT
TRBV27	NA	TRBJ1-5	NA	CASISGGSNQPQHF	TGTGCCAGCATCTCGGGGGGGAGCAATCAGCCCCAGCATTTT
TRBV6-5	TRBD1	TRBJ2-1	NA	CASSYTGQGAGQFF	TGTGCCAGCAGTTACACGGGACAGGGGGCTGGGCAGTTCTTC
TRBV2	TRBD1	TRBJ2-4	NA	CASGDRGQNIQYF	TGTGCCAGCGGGGACAGGGGCCAAAACATTCAGTACTTC
TRBV7-9	TRBD1	TRBJ2-1	NA	CASSLEGTGFWEQFF	TGTGCCAGCAGCTTAGAGGGGACAGGTTTCTGGGAGCAGTTCTTC
TRBV28	TRBD2	TRBJ2-7	NA	CASSLRSYGRYSYEQYF	TGTGCCAGCAGTTTAAGGTCTTACGGGAGGTACTCCTACGAGCAGTACTTC
TRBV5-8	NA	TRBJ1-1	NA	CASSLTSWPGNTEAFF	TGTGCCAGCAGTTTAACCTCGTGGCCGGGGAACACTGAAGCTTTCTTT
TRBV6-1	NA	TRBJ1-1	once	CASSPLRAGRAEAFF	TGTGCCAGCAGTCCTCTAAGGGCAGGGAGGGCTGAAGCTTTCTTT
TRBV5-6	TRBD2	TRBJ2-1	NA	CASSLGTSGRAGNEQFF	TGTGCCAGCAGCTTGGGGACTAGCGGGAGGGCCGGCAATGAGCAGTTCTTC
TRBV5-1	TRBD1	TRBJ1-2	NA	CASSSIDRVYGYTF	TGCGCCAGCAGCTCAATCGACAGGGTATATGGCTACACCTTC
TRBV6-2/TRBV6-3	NA	TRBJ2-6	NA	CASSYEAGGAGANVLTF	TGTGCCAGCAGTTACGAGGCCGGAGGGGCTGGGGCCAACGTCCTGACTTTC
TRBV18	NA	TRBJ2-5	NA	CASSPGLPRETQYF	TGTGCCAGCTCACCCGGACTCCCGAGGGAGACCCAGTACTTC
TRBV19	NA	TRBJ1-6	NA	CASSLRRDWIDSPLHF	TGTGCCAGTAGTCTGCGACGGGATTGGATTGATTCACCCCTCCACTTT
TRBV4-1	NA	TRBJ2-7	NA	CASSQRAGGTVDEQYF	TGCGCCAGCAGCCAACGGGCAGGGGGGACCGTTGACGAGCAGTACTTC
TRBV3-1/TRBV3-2	NA	TRBJ2-7	NA	CASSPGSWAYEQYF	TGTGCCAGCAGTCCCGGGAGTTGGGCCTACGAGCAGTACTTC
TRBV2	NA	TRBJ1-6	NA	CASSERYRDTKSSYNSPLHF	TGTGCCAGCAGTGAACGCTACCGGGACACAAAGAGCTCCTATAATTCACCCCTCCACTTT
TRBV6-5	NA	TRBJ1-2	NA	CASGLDYGYTF	TGTGCCAGCGGACTGGACTATGGCTACACCTTC
TRBV11-1	NA	TRBJ2-1	NA	CASSPAVYNEQFF	TGTGCCAGCAGCCCTGCGGTTTACAATGAGCAGTTCTTC
TRBV3-1/TRBV3-2	NA	TRBJ1-2	NA	CASSQGLGDYGYTF	TGTGCCAGCAGCCAGGGGCTCGGCGACTATGGCTACACCTTC
TRBV30	NA	TRBJ1-5	NA	CAWSVGGSSNQPQHF	TGTGCCTGGAGTGTCGGAGGGAGTAGCAATCAGCCCCAGCATTTT
TRBV19	TRBD1	TRBJ1-3	NA	CASSPTGAGNTIYF	TGTGCCAGTAGCCCGACAGGGGCAGGAAACACCATATATTTT
TRBV3-1/TRBV3-2	NA	TRBJ2-1	NA	CASSQADNEQFF	TGTGCCAGCAGCCAAGCGGACAATGAGCAGTTCTTC
TRBV4-1	TRBD2	TRBJ2-7	NA	CASSQDTGTNFLAYF	TGCGCCAGCAGCCAAGATACCGGGACTAATTTCTTGGCGTACTTC
TRBV27	NA	TRBJ2-5	NA	CASSPLQGSETQYF	TGTGCCAGCAGCCCCCTACAGGGATCAGAGACCCAGTACTTC
TRBV18	NA	TRBJ1-1	NA	CASSGGQNTEAFF	TGTGCCAGCTCCGGTGGACAGAACACTGAAGCTTTCTTT
TRBV21-1	NA	TRBJ2-7	NA	CASSKIGVDPTYEQYF	TGTGCCAGCAGCAAAATCGGAGTCGACCCTACCTACGAGCAGTACTTC
TRBV2	TRBD1	TRBJ1-5	NA	CASSQGQGAGQPQHF	TGTGCCAGCAGCCAGGGACAGGGGGCAGGTCAGCCCCAGCATTTT
TRBV10-3	TRBD1	TRBJ1-5	NA	CAISEGQGAGNQPQHF	TGTGCCATCAGTGAGGGACAGGGGGCAGGCAATCAGCCCCAGCATTTT
TRBV29-1	NA	TRBJ1-1	NA	CSSQLWRGEAFF	TGCAGCTCCCAACTGTGGAGGGGTGAAGCTTTCTTT
TRBV5-1	NA	TRBJ1-2	NA	CASSLSGGANGYTF	TGCGCCAGCAGCTTGAGTGGGGGCGCGAATGGCTACACCTTC
TRBV19	NA	TRBJ2-7	NA	CASSIKQGPNYEQYF	TGTGCCAGTAGTATAAAACAGGGCCCAAATTACGAGCAGTACTTC
TRBV7-2	NA	TRBJ1-6	NA	CASSLLTGNSPLHF	TGTGCCAGCAGCTTACTTACAGGGAATTCACCCCTCCACTTT
TRBV7-9	NA	TRBJ2-5	NA	CASSLDGPGAQYF	TGTGCCAGCAGCTTGGACGGTCCCGGGGCCCAGTACTTC
TRBV11-3	TRBD1	TRBJ2-7	NA	CASSQGANYEQYF	TGTGCCAGCTCACAGGGGGCAAACTACGAGCAGTACTTC
TRBV28	NA	TRBJ1-1	NA	CASSSPWGRNTEAFF	TGTGCCAGCAGTTCCCCCTGGGGCAGAAACACTGAAGCTTTCTTT
TRBV5-1	NA	TRBJ2-3	NA	CASSFRLPREDTQYF	TGCGCCAGCAGCTTCCGACTCCCACGGGAAGATACGCAGTATTTT
TRBV6-5	TRBD2	TRBJ2-2	NA	CASSRGGANTGELFF	TGTGCCAGCAGCCGCGGGGGAGCGAACACCGGGGAGCTGTTTTTT
TRBV9	NA	TRBJ2-3	NA	CASSTLAGRTDTQYF	TGTGCCAGCAGCACCTTGGCGGGGCGCACAGATACGCAGTATTTT